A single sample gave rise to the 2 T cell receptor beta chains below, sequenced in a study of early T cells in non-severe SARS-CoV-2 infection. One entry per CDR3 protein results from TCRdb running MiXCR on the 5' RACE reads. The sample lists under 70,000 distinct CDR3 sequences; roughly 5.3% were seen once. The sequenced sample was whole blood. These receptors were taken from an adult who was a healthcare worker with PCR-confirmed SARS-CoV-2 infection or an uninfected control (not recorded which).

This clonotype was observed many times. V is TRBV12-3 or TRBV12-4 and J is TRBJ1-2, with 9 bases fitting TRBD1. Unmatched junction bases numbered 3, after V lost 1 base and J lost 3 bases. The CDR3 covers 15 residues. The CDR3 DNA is TGTGCCAGCAGTTTAGGCGGGACAGGGCACTATGGCTACACCTTC. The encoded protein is CASSLGGTGHYGYTF.

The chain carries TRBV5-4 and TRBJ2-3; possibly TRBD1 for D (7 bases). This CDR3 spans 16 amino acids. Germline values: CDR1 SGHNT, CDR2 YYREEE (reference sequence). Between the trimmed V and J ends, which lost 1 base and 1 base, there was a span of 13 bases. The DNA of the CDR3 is TGTGCCAGCAGCTTGCGACAGGGCGGGGGCACAGATACGCAGTATTTT. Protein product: CASSLRQGGGTDTQYF.